Listed below are T cell receptor beta chains from one sample, sequenced in a study of blood T cells in healthy people across ages. TCRdb re-analysed the 5' RACE reads in MiXCR, keeping a single row per CDR3 protein. This sample has some 940,000 distinct CDR3 sequences; about 27% occur once, and the top ten carry 9.5% to 13%. These same records also appear under a second study, on T cells of mothers and their children.

The sample was blood. The origin of the receptors is a middle-aged woman in good health. Both conserved end residues are part of each CDR3. A D gene is named only where the DNA matches it firmly. Not all rows give a size; the values are once, few, many and, for expanded clones, a class.

j_gene | v_gene | d_gene | abundance | CDR3aa | CDR3nt
TRBJ1-5 | TRBV18 | . | . | CASSPRAGTMRYSNQPQHF | TGTGCCAGCTCACCACGGGCAGGAACTATGAGGTATAGCAATCAGCCCCAGCATTTT
TRBJ2-1 | TRBV9 | TRBD1 | few | CASSVDGTGAFDEQFF | TGTGCCAGCAGCGTAGACGGGACAGGGGCTTTCGATGAGCAGTTCTTC
TRBJ1-4 | TRBV18 | . | . | CASSPPQGRGEKLFF | TGTGCCAGCTCACCGCCTCAGGGGAGAGGGGAAAAACTGTTTTTT
TRBJ2-7 | TRBV29-1 | TRBD1 | many | CSVEDWTGGSYEQYF | TGCAGCGTTGAGGATTGGACAGGGGGATCCTACGAGCAGTACTTC
TRBJ2-7 | TRBV5-1 | TRBD1 | few | CASSLVDRGGNEQYF | TGCGCCAGCAGCTTGGTTGACAGGGGAGGCAATGAGCAGTACTTC
TRBJ2-3 | TRBV9 | TRBD1 | once | CASSSPPGQGRTDTQYF | TGTGCCAGCAGCTCCCCGCCCGGACAGGGCCGCACAGATACGCAGTATTTT
TRBJ2-6 | TRBV7-3 | . | . | CASSSQISGANVLTF | TGTGCCAGCAGTTCCCAAATCTCTGGGGCCAACGTCCTGACTTTC
TRBJ2-3 | TRBV7-2 | . | few | CASSYAPLVGAHTQYF | TGTGCCAGCAGCTACGCCCCACTAGTGGGGGCTCATACGCAGTATTTT
TRBJ2-7 | TRBV20-1 | TRBD2 | many | CSARTSGATYEQYF | TGCAGTGCTAGGACTAGCGGGGCAACCTACGAGCAGTACTTC
TRBJ1-1 | TRBV20-1 | . | . | CRGIKGLNTEAFF | TGCAGGGGGATTAAAGGATTGAACACTGAAGCTTTCTTT
TRBJ1-2 | TRBV24-1 | . | . | CATSDWKEDGYTF | TGTGCCACCAGTGATTGGAAGGAGGATGGCTACACCTTC
TRBJ1-5 | TRBV18 | . | . | CASSASQGGGNQLQHF | TGTGCCAGCTCAGCCTCACAGGGTGGGGGGAATCAGCTCCAGCATTTT
TRBJ1-2 | TRBV28 | TRBD1 | . | CASSSNPGQGLGSNYGYTF | TGTGCCAGCAGTTCAAACCCGGGACAGGGCTTGGGGTCCAACTATGGCTACACCTTC
TRBJ2-5 | TRBV4-2 | TRBD1 | . | CASSQRTGADGQYF | TGTGCCAGCAGCCAGAGGACAGGGGCGGACGGGCAGTACTTC
TRBJ1-2 | TRBV29-1 | . | few | CSVERDNSYTF | TGCAGCGTTGAACGGGACAACAGCTACACCTTC
TRBJ2-5 | TRBV7-2 | . | many | CASSLGYDEETQYF | TGTGCCAGCAGCTTAGGGTATGACGAAGAGACCCAGTACTTC
TRBJ2-1 | TRBV6-4 | . | many | CASSDGQSYNEQFF | TGTGCCAGCAGTGACGGACAATCCTACAATGAGCAGTTCTTC
TRBJ1-2 | TRBV27 | TRBD1 | few | CASRTETGGYGYTF | TGTGCCAGCAGAACCGAGACAGGGGGTTATGGCTACACCTTC
TRBJ1-2 | TRBV7-2 | . | . | CAGSLGSLPYTF | TGTGCCGGCAGCTTAGGGAGTTTGCCCTACACCTTC
TRBJ1-2 | TRBV5-1 | . | many | CASSLDEGTTYGYTF | TGCGCCAGCAGCTTGGATGAGGGAACCACTTATGGCTACACCTTC
TRBJ2-3 | TRBV6-5 | . | . | CASSYTKGAAPKFTDTQYF | TGTGCCAGCAGTTACACCAAAGGGGCAGCCCCTAAATTCACAGATACGCAGTATTTT
TRBJ2-2 | TRBV7-6 | . | many | CASHATGVNTGELFF | TGTGCCAGCCATGCTACGGGGGTGAACACCGGGGAGCTGTTTTTT
TRBJ2-7 | TRBV10-3 | . | many | CAISFPAGTSQGLGEQYF | TGTGCCATCAGTTTCCCAGCAGGAACGTCGCAGGGGCTCGGGGAGCAGTACTTC
TRBJ2-7 | TRBV12-3/TRBV12-4 | TRBD2 | many | CASSFERGDYEQYF | TGTGCCAGCAGTTTTGAGCGGGGGGACTACGAGCAGTACTTC
TRBJ1-2 | TRBV28 | . | . | CASSLSGTSGSVGYGYTF | TGTGCCAGCAGTCTTAGCGGGACATCCGGAAGCGTGGGGTATGGCTACACCTTC
TRBJ1-6 | TRBV28 | . | few | CASSLMEGRDSPLHF | TGTGCCAGCAGTTTGATGGAGGGGCGGGATTCACCCCTCCACTTT
TRBJ1-3 | TRBV20-1 | TRBD1 | . | CSARGAPDRATPGNTIYF | TGCAGTGCTAGGGGAGCCCCCGACAGGGCTACCCCTGGAAACACCATATATTTT